This T cell receptor (beta chain) emerged from a study of blood T cell repertoires in COVID-19. Study in general: Samples taken during acute and convalescent COVID-19 were collected in the United States, Italy and Spain. The analysed material was cDNA or gDNA that came from T cells, B-cell-depleted T cells, or PBMCs.

In the original workflow: By means of reference gene primer amplification, nucleated cell counts were estimated. Some clones are missing from TCRdb's copy, which holds only in-frame ones; the method was immunoSEQ multiplex PCR. That table furnishes V, J and clone size, whereas the DNA furnished D and trimming. The data contain 150,000 to 200,000 clones, around nine tenths of them singletons. Germline trimming cut 3 bases from V and 6 bases from J; bases unmatched to any gene: 8. This CDR3 comprises 16 residues. CDR1 is SGDLS and CDR2 is YYNGEE in the germline V gene. The sequenced material came from peripheral blood. The chain carries TRBV9 and TRBJ2-1; 11 nucleotides match TRBD2. The receptor's source is a man between 70 and 80 years old with acute or convalescent COVID-19. CDR3 nucleotide sequence: TGTGCCAGCAGCGACGCCGGGACTAGCGGACCCAATGAGCAGTTCTTC. Its protein is CASSDAGTSGPNEQFF.